A single sample gave rise to the 5 T cell receptor beta chains below, sequenced in a study of blood T cell repertoires in COVID-19 (dated by TCRdb to 2019 to 2021). Library prep was done by the immunoSEQ multiplex PCR assay. TCRdb obtained this table from immuneACCESS and retained in-frame rearrangements with V and J assigned. These tables miss some clones; where compared with another copy, unresolved V genes account for less than half of the shortfall, and the remainder is unexplained. The sample includes some 160,000 clones, with less than 90% observed a single time. Clones ranked in the top ten supply roughly 4% of the sample. The sequenced sample consisted of peripheral blood. All receptors come from a woman in her sixties or seventies with acute or convalescent COVID-19.

This clone was picked up one time. The chain combines TRBV6-2 or TRBV6-3 with TRBJ2-7; TRBD2 agrees at 7 bases. CDR3 length: 14 residues. V was clipped by 6 bases and J by 2 bases; unmatched bases: 7. The germline CDR1 and CDR2 sequences are MNHEY and SVGEGT. Written as DNA, the CDR3 is TGTGCCAGCAGCGAACCGGGGGGAGCCTACGAGCAGTACTTC. Its translation is CASSEPGGAYEQYF.

The V and J genes are TRBV12-3 or TRBV12-4 and TRBJ1-5, with a weak D call TRBD1 (5 bases). Trimming left V 3 bases short and J 6 bases short, with 9 bases between. The CDR3 has 13 residues. The DNA for the CDR3 is TGTGCCAGCAGTTTCCAGGGTTCTCAGCCCCAGCATTTT. Protein product: CASSFQGSQPQHF.

The chain links TRBV9 to TRBJ2-3; TRBD2 agrees at 11 bases. Germline CDR1 and CDR2: SGDLS and YYNGEE. The CDR3 totals 19 residues. The V gene end was trimmed by 4 bases and the J gene end by 0 bases; junction bases not matched to a gene: 13. The DNA of the CDR3 is TGTGCCAGCAGCCTCGGAGGGGGTAGCGGGAGGGTAAGCACAGATACGCAGTATTTT. It translates to CASSLGGGSGRVSTDTQYF.

The chain recombines TRBV9 with TRBJ2-3, with 11 bases matching TRBD2. Germline lookup yields CDR1 SGDLS and CDR2 YYNGEE. This CDR3 contains 20 residues. The V and J ends lost 3 bases and 0 bases, in that order; junction bases with no gene match: 15. The DNA of the CDR3 is TGTGCCAGCAGCGCGACTAGCGGGACCTCTTTTACCCTAAGCACAGATACGCAGTATTTT. Translation gives CASSATSGTSFTLSTDTQYF.

This chain uses TRBV4-2 with TRBJ1-3; TRBD1 might be the D (6 bases). Germline V gene sequence: CDR1 LGHNA, CDR2 YNFKEQ. CDR3 length: 16 residues. V lost 0 bases and J lost 4, with 13 bases in between. The CDR3 DNA sequence: TGTGCCAGCAGCCAAGATCGGGCAGGGGTGGGAAACACCATATATTTT. Translated, it gives CASSQDRAGVGNTIYF.